This TCR beta chain originates from a study of technical replicates of blood from a few donors. CDR3 length: 15 amino acids. The V gene lost 2 bases and the J gene lost 3 bases, with 12 bases spanning the gap. Germline V CDR1 and CDR2: KGHSH, LQKENI. Sequencing used immunoSEQ multiplex PCR; TCRdb keeps in-frame clones, though not all of them. Among tens of thousands of clones listed, 95% to 97% were seen once. This sequence was found in a human donor in good health. Material for sequencing was T cells isolated from PBMCs. The genes are TRBV18 and TRBJ2-3; D is undetermined. CDR3 residues: CASSPTQGRTDTQYF. The CDR3 DNA reads as TGTGCCAGCTCACCAACGCAAGGCAGGACAGATACGCAGTATTTT.